These 23 T cell receptor beta chains share one sample of origin, sequenced in a study of T cell responses to AZD1222 COVID-19 vaccine. Libraries were prepared by immunoSEQ multiplex PCR; TCRdb keeps only in-frame clonotypes and omits some of them. Seen here are around 100,000 clones, 91% observed once, and the top ten hold under 60%. Material: peripheral blood, obtained on day 0 of AZD1222 vaccination. These receptor sequences come from an adult in good health.

The chain links TRBV15 to TRBJ2-2, with a possible D match to TRBD2 (6 bases). Germline V lookup: CDR1 LNHNV, CDR2 YYDKDF (reference sequence). Trimming pared 3 bases from V and 6 bases from J, leaving 14 bases between. This CDR3 contains 15 residues. DNA of the CDR3: TGTGCCACCAGCAGGGACCTAACTAGCTCCGGGGAGCTGTTTTTT. It codes for CATSRDLTSSGELFF. Together with reference TRBV15 and TRBJ2-2, the CDR3 gives the full variable domain: DAMVIQNPRYQVTQFGKPVTLSCSQTLNHNVMYWYQQKSSQAPKLLFHYYDKDFNNEADTPDNFQSRRPNTSFCFLDIRSPGLGDTAMYLCATSRDLTSSGELFFGEGSRLTVL.

This chain joins TRBV12-3 or TRBV12-4 and TRBJ1-6; D is ambiguous. Trimming pared 3 bases from V and 10 bases from J, leaving 7 bases between. The CDR3 extends over 12 amino acids. The DNA of the CDR3 is TGTGCCAGCAGTTTTCGCATGTCACCCCTCCACTTT. It yields the protein CASSFRMSPLHF.

The chain is built from TRBV28 and TRBJ2-5; 11 bases match TRBD1. From germline, CDR1 is MDHEN and CDR2 SYDVKM. Trimming took 4 bases from V and 5 from J; bases not matched to a gene: 12. This CDR3 is built from 17 residues. CDR3 nucleotide sequence: TGTGCCAGCAGTTCACCACTCGGACAGGGGGCAGGCGAGACCCAGTACTTC. It specifies CASSSPLGQGAGETQYF.

The gene calls are TRBV5-1 and TRBJ2-7; 10 bases are shared with TRBD1. CDR1 is SGHRS, CDR2 YFSETQ, per germline. V lost 6 bases to trimming and J lost 5 bases; unmatched junction nucleotides: 5. The CDR3 totals 13 residues. The CDR3, as DNA: TGCGCCAGCAATGGGGGACAGGGGAACGAGCAGTACTTC. Residues: CASNGGQGNEQYF.

The gene calls are TRBV6-5 and TRBJ2-2, with D possibly TRBD1 on 5 matching bases. CDR1 is MNHEY, CDR2 SVGAGI, per germline. The CDR3 length is 12 residues. The ends were cut back, 2 bases at V and 7 bases at J, with 5 bases in the middle. CDR3 nucleotide sequence: TGTGCCAGCAGTTACAGGGGCGGGGAGCTGTTTTTT. Its translation is CASSYRGGELFF.

The chain links TRBV28 to TRBJ1-5, with 7 nucleotides matching TRBD1. The germline V gene has CDR1 MDHEN and CDR2 SYDVKM. Unmatched junction bases numbered 13, after V lost 6 bases and J lost 5 bases. This CDR3 contains 16 residues. CDR3 residues: CASSSGRRTGDQPQHF. The CDR3, as DNA: TGTGCCAGCAGCTCGGGGAGGCGGACAGGTGATCAGCCCCAGCATTTT.

The chain couples TRBV7-2 to TRBJ1-6; perhaps TRBD1 as D (5 bases). Germline V CDR1 and CDR2: SGHTA, FQGNSA. CDR3 size: 14 residues. Deletions cut 3 bases from V and 6 bases from J, with 9 bases between. The CDR3 DNA reads as TGTGCCAGCAGCTTGGGGGGTCCTAATTCACCCCTCCACTTT. It is translated as CASSLGGPNSPLHF.

The CDR3 sequence: CASSGRHGPNYGYTF. The CDR3 DNA follows: TGTGCCAGCAGCGGTCGACATGGGCCTAACTATGGCTACACCTTC. J is TRBJ1-2 and V is TRBV9, with no clear D. V lost 3 bases to trimming and J lost 0 bases, with 12 bases between them. The length of the CDR3 is 15 residues. Germline V gives CDR1 SGDLS, CDR2 YYNGEE.

Only one count was recorded for this clone. This chain's CDR3 is CAWSPQHTQYF. The CDR3 DNA reads TGTGCCTGGAGCCCTCAGCATACGCAGTATTTT. V and J are TRBV30 and TRBJ2-3; D is uncertain. This CDR3 contains 11 residues. Germline CDR1 is GTSNPN and CDR2 is SVGIG (reference sequence). Trimming removed 3 bases at V and 7 bases at J, with 8 bases between. The full variable domain, in which reference TRBV30 and TRBJ2-3 provide the parts outside the CDR3, is SQTIHQWPATLVQPVGSPLSLECTVEGTSNPNLYWYRQAAGRGLQLLFYSVGIGQISSEVPQNLSASRPQDRQFILSSKKLLLSDSGFYLCAWSPQHTQYFGPGTRLTVL.

The rearrangement joins TRBV11-2 to TRBJ2-2; 8 bases agree with TRBD1. Germline assignment: CDR1 SGHAT and CDR2 FQNNGV. The CDR3 consists of 16 residues. V lost 5 bases to trimming and J lost 5 bases; unmatched junction nucleotides: 10. CDR3 protein: CASSPGQGAWTGELFF. The CDR3 nucleotides read TGTGCCAGCAGCCCTGGGCAGGGGGCGTGGACCGGGGAGCTGTTTTTT.

J is TRBJ2-1 and V is TRBV18, with D perhaps matching TRBD2 (6 bases). The CDR3 length is 16 residues. The V end lost 3 bases, the J end lost 7 bases, and 19 bases lay between the germline ends. Germline V gene lookup returns CDR1 KGHSH and CDR2 LQKENI. This chain's CDR3 is CASSPLFRENVNEQFF. Written as DNA, the CDR3 is TGTGCCAGCTCACCTCTATTCCGGGAGAACGTTAATGAGCAGTTCTTC.

The genes are TRBV4-1 and TRBJ1-1; D call uncertain. Trimming cost V 3 bases and J 2 bases, with 13 bases left between them. The CDR3 runs to 15 residues. CDR1 and CDR2 from the germline V gene are MGHRA and YSYEKL. The CDR3 protein is CASSHPERDNTEAFF. CDR3 coding DNA: TGCGCCAGCAGCCACCCCGAGAGAGATAACACTGAAGCTTTCTTT.

The rearrangement uses TRBV18 and TRBJ1-5; 9 nucleotides match TRBD1. The V segment lost 3 bases and the J segment 8 bases; nucleotides outside the gene matches: 5. The CDR3 is 14 residues long. CDR1 KGHSH and CDR2 LQKENI come from the germline V gene. DNA of the CDR3: TGTGCCAGCTCACCTCAACAGGGGGCAGAGCCCCAGCATTTT. It is translated as CASSPQQGAEPQHF.

The genes are TRBV10-2 and TRBJ1-5, with 7 positions matching TRBD1. Germline V gives CDR1 WSHSY, CDR2 SAAADI. V was clipped by 6 bases and J by 7 bases; unmatched bases: 6. CDR3 length equals 13 residues. The CDR3 DNA sequence: TGCGCCAGCAGACAGGGGTGGGGGCAGCCCCAGCATTTT. This gives the protein CASRQGWGQPQHF.

CDR3 nucleotides: TGTGCCTGGAGTACGGGACAGATACACAATGAGCAGTTCTTC. Amino acid sequence: CAWSTGQIHNEQFF. The gene calls are TRBV30 and TRBJ2-1, with TRBD1 matching over 7 bases. The CDR3 runs 14 residues. Germline V lookup: CDR1 GTSNPN, CDR2 SVGIG (reference sequence). Trimming cost V 2 bases and J 5 bases; bases outside gene matches: 6.

V and J are TRBV2 and TRBJ1-1, with unresolved D. The V and J ends lost 2 bases and 10 bases respectively, with 17 bases between them. The CDR3 sequence is 14 residues long. Germline CDR1 reads SNHLY; CDR2 reads FYNNEI. The CDR3 is CASSESRHPTVAFF. CDR3 nucleotides: TGTGCCAGCAGTGAAAGTCGGCATCCTACAGTAGCTTTCTTT.

The CDR3 region has the DNA TGTGCCTGGAGCCAGGGGGAGGCCAAAAACATTCAGTACTTC. This codes for CAWSQGEAKNIQYF. This sequence joins TRBV30 and TRBJ2-4; 7 nucleotides match TRBD1. The CDR3 runs to 14 residues. V was clipped by 3 bases and J by 1 base; unmatched bases: 3. Germline V gene lookup returns CDR1 GTSNPN and CDR2 SVGIG (reference sequence).

CDR3 in DNA: TGTGCCAGCAGGGGGACAGGGGGGTCCCTTAACTATGGCTACACCTTC. The encoded protein is CASRGTGGSLNYGYTF. The chain has TRBV28 and TRBJ1-2; 11 bases map to TRBD1. Germline loops: CDR1 MDHEN, CDR2 SYDVKM. The V gene end was trimmed by 6 bases and the J gene end by 1 base; junction bases not matched to a gene: 7. The CDR3 extends over 16 amino acids.

The CDR3 nucleotides read TGTGCCAGCAGTTTGGGGCTAACCGATACGCAGTATTTT. This gives the protein CASSLGLTDTQYF. The chain is built from TRBV12-3 or TRBV12-4 and TRBJ2-3; tentative D call: TRBD1 (5 bases). V lost 3 bases to trimming and J lost 6 bases, with 10 bases between them. The CDR3 consists of 13 residues.

This clone was detected only once. V and J are TRBV11-2 and TRBJ2-3; 9 nucleotides agree with TRBD2. This CDR3 has 15 residues. Germline CDR1 and CDR2: SGHAT and FQNNGV. V was clipped by 5 bases and J by 5 bases; unmatched bases: 8. The CDR3 spells CASSPRDSGRDTQYF. Written as DNA, the CDR3 is TGTGCCAGCAGCCCCCGAGATAGCGGGAGAGATACGCAGTATTTT.

This chain connects TRBV30 to TRBJ1-2; 8 bases are shared with TRBD1. Germline values: CDR1 GTSNPN, CDR2 SVGIG (reference sequence). Trimming took 2 bases from V and 6 from J; bases not matched to a gene: 5. The CDR3 contains 13 residues. CDR3 loop: CAWSTQGANGYTF. In DNA, the CDR3 is TGTGCCTGGAGTACCCAGGGGGCTAATGGCTACACCTTC. The whole variable domain, remainder taken from reference TRBV30 and TRBJ1-2, is SQTIHQWPATLVQPVGSPLSLECTVEGTSNPNLYWYRQAAGRGLQLLFYSVGIGQISSEVPQNLSASRPQDRQFILSSKKLLLSDSGFYLCAWSTQGANGYTFGSGTRLTVV.

The chain is built from TRBV10-3 and TRBJ1-5; D gene unclear. Germline V lookup: CDR1 ENHRY, CDR2 SYGVKD. The CDR3 is 14 amino acids. V dropped 4 bases and J dropped 2 bases, with 9 bases sitting between them. The CDR3 region has the DNA TGTGCCATCAGTGTAGAATTTGGCAATCAGCCCCAGCATTTT. Translating it yields CAISVEFGNQPQHF.

J is TRBJ2-7 and V is TRBV28; 7 nucleotides agree with TRBD2. The CDR3 extends over 14 amino acids. The V segment lost 8 bases and the J segment 2 bases; nucleotides outside the gene matches: 9. Germline V gives CDR1 MDHEN, CDR2 SYDVKM. The CDR3 protein is CASLLASGTYEQYF. In DNA, the CDR3 is TGTGCCAGCTTGCTGGCTAGCGGTACCTACGAGCAGTACTTC.